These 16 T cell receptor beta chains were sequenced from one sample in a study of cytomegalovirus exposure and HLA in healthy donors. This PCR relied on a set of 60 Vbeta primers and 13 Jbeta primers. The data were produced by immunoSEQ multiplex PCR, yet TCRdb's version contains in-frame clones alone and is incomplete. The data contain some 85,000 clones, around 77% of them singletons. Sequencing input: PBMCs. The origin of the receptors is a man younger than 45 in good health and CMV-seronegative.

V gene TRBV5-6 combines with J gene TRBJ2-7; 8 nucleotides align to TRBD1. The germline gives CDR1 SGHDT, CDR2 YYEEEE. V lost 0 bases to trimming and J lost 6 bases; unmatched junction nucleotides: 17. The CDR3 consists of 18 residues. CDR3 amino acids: CASSLGKRKTGVSAEQYF. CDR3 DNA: TGTGCCAGCAGCTTGGGGAAGAGAAAGACAGGGGTATCCGCCGAGCAGTACTTC.

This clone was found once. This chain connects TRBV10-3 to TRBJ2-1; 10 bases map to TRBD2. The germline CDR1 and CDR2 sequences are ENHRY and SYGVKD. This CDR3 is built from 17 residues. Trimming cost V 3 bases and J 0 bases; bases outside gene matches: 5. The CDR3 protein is CAISDRSGGSSYNEQFF. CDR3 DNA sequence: TGTGCCATCAGTGACCGTAGCGGGGGGAGCTCCTACAATGAGCAGTTCTTC.

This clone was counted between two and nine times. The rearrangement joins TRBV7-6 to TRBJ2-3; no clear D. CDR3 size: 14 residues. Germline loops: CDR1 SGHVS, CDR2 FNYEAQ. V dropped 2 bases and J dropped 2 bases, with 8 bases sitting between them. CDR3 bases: TGTGCCAGCAGCTTAAACAGCAACACAGATACGCAGTATTTT. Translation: CASSLNSNTDTQYF.

The CDR3 protein is CASRRGSGGHGETQYF. The CDR3 DNA follows: TGCGCCAGCAGAAGGGGAAGCGGGGGCCATGGGGAGACCCAGTACTTC. This sequence joins TRBV10-1 and TRBJ2-5, with 8 bases matching TRBD2. The V segment lost 6 bases and the J segment 5 bases; nucleotides outside the gene matches: 14. CDR1 is WNHNN, CDR2 SYGVQD, per germline (reference sequence). The CDR3 contains 16 residues.

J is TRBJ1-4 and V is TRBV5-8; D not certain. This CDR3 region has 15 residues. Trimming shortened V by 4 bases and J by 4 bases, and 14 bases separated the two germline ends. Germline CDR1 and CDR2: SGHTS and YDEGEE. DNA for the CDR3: TGTGCCAGCAGCCTCCTCTGGGCTCATAATGAAAAACTGTTTTTT. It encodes CASSLLWAHNEKLFF.

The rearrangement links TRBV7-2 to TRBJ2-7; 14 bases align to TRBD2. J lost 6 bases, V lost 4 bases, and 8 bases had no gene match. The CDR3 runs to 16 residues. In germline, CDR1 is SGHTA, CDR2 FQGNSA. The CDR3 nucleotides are TGTGCCAGCAGCTCGACTAGCGGGAGGGGCGTAGGCGAGCAGTACTTC. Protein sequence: CASSSTSGRGVGEQYF.

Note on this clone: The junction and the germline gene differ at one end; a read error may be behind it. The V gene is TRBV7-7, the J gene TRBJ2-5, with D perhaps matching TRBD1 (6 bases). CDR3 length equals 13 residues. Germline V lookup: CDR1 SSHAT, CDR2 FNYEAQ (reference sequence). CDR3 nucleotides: TGTGCTAGCAGCAGGGGCGCCGAAGAGACCCAGTACTTC. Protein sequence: CASSRGAEETQYF.

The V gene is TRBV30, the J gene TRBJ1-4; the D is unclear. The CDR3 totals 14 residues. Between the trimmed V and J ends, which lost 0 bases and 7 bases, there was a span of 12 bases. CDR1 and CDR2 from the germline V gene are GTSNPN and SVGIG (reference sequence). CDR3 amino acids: CAWSVSTRSEKLFF. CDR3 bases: TGTGCCTGGAGTGTATCTACAAGGAGTGAAAAACTGTTTTTT.

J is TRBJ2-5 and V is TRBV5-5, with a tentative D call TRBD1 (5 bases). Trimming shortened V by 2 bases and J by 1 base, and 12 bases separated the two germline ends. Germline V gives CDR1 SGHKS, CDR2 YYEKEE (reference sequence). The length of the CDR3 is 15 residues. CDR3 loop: CASSFQGTRQETQYF. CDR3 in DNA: TGTGCCAGCAGCTTTCAGGGAACGCGCCAAGAGACCCAGTACTTC.

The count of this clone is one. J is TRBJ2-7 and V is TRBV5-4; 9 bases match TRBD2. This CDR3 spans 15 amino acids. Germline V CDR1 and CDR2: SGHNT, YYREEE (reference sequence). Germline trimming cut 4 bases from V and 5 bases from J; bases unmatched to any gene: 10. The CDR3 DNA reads TGTGCCAGCAGCCCGACGGCGGGAGGGCCCCACGAGCAGTACTTC. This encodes CASSPTAGGPHEQYF.

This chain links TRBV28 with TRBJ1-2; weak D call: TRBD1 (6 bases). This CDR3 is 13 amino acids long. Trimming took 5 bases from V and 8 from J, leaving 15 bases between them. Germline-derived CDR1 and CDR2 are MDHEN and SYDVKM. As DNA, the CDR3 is TGTGCCAGCAGTGTCCCAGGGGAGCTAGGCTACACCTTC. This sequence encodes CASSVPGELGYTF.

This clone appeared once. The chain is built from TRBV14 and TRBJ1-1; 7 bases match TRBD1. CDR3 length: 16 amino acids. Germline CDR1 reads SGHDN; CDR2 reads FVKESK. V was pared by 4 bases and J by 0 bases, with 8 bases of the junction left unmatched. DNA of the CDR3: TGTGCCAGCAGCCCCAAACCGGGACAGCTGAACACTGAAGCTTTCTTT. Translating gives CASSPKPGQLNTEAFF.

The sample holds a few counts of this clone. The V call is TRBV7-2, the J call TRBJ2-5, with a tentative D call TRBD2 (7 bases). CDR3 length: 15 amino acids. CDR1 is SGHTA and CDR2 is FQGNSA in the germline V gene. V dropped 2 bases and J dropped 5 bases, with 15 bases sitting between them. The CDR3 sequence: CASSLNRGAGETQYF. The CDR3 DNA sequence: TGTGCCAGCAGCTTAAACCGGGGGGCCGGGGAGACCCAGTACTTC.

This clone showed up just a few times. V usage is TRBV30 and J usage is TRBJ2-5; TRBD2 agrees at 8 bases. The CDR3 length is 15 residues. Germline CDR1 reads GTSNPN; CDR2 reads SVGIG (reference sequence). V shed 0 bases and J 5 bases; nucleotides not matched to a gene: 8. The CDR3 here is CAWSVGTSRSETQYF. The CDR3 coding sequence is TGTGCCTGGAGTGTTGGGACTAGTAGGTCGGAGACCCAGTACTTC. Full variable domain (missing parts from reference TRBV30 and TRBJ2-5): SQTIHQWPATLVQPVGSPLSLECTVEGTSNPNLYWYRQAAGRGLQLLFYSVGIGQISSEVPQNLSASRPQDRQFILSSKKLLLSDSGFYLCAWSVGTSRSETQYFGPGTRLLVL.

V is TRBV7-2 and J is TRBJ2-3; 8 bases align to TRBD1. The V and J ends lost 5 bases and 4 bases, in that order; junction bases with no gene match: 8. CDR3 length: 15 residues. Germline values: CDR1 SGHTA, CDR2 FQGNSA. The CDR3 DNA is TGTGCCAGCAGCCCCTCAGGGGGCGCATCAGATACGCAGTATTTT. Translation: CASSPSGGASDTQYF.

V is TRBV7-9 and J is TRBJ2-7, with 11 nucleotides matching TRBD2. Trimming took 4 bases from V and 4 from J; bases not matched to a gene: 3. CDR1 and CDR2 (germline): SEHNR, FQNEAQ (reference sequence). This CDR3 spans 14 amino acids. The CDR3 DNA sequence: TGTGCCAGCAGCTCGGGGACTAGCGGTTACGAGCAGTACTTC. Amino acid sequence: CASSSGTSGYEQYF.